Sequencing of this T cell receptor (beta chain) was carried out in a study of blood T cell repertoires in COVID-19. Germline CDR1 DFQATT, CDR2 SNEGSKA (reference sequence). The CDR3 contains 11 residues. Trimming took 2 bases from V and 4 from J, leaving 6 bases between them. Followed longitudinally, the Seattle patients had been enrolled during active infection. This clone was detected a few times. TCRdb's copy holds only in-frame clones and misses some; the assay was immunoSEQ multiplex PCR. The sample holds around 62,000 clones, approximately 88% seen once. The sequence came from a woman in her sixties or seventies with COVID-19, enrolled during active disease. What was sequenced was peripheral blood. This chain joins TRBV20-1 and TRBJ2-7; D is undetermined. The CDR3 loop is CSARLDYEQYF. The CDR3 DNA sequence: TGCAGTGCTAGACTAGATTACGAGCAGTACTTC.